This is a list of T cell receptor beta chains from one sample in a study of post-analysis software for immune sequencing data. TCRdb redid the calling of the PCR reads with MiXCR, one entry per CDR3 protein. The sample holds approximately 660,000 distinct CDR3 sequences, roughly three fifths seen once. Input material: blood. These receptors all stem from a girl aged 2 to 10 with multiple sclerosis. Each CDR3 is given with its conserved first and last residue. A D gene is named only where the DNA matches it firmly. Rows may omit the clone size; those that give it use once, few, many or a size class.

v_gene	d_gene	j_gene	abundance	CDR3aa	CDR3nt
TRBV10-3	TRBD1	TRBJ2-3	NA	CAISQGAATDTQYF	TGTGCCATCAGCCAGGGGGCAGCCACAGATACGCAGTATTTT
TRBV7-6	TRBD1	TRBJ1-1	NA	CASSLTLDRAKNTEAFF	TGTGCCAGCAGCTTAACCCTGGACAGGGCGAAGAACACTGAAGCTTTCTTT
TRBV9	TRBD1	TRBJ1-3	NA	CASSVGGQGHSGNTIYF	TGTGCCAGCAGCGTAGGGGGACAGGGCCACTCTGGAAACACCATATATTTT
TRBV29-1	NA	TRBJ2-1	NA	CSAEGNEQFF	TGCAGCGCAGAAGGAAATGAGCAGTTCTTC
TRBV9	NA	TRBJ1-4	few	CASTTEGRDNEKLFF	TGTGCCAGCACCACGGAGGGCAGGGATAATGAAAAACTGTTTTTT
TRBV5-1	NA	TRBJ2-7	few	CASSPGTTNYEQYF	TGCGCCAGCAGCCCCGGGACCACTAACTACGAGCAGTACTTC
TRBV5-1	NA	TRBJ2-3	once	CASTNQLLAEDTQYF	TGCGCCAGCACGAATCAACTCTTAGCTGAAGATACGCAGTATTTT
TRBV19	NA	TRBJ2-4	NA	CASSPPTGLPDF	TGTGCCAGTAGTCCACCGACAGGACTGCCCGACTTC
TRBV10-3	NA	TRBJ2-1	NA	CAISGTTDNEQFF	TGTGCCATCAGTGGGACTACGGACAATGAGCAGTTCTTC
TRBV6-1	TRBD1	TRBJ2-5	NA	CASSDGLLDRQETQYF	TGTGCCAGCAGTGACGGCCTCCTGGACAGGCAAGAGACCCAGTACTTC
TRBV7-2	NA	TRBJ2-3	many	CASTFSDRTDTQYF	TGTGCCAGCACCTTCAGCGACCGCACAGATACGCAGTATTTT
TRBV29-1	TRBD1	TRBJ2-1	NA	CSVIYRGYNEQFF	TGCAGCGTCATTTACAGGGGCTACAATGAGCAGTTCTTC
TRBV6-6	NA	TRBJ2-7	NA	CASSYGRGADNEQYF	TGTGCCAGCAGTTACGGAAGGGGGGCGGATAACGAGCAGTACTTC
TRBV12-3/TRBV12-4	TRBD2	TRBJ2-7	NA	CASSPTSGRAHEQYF	TGTGCCAGCAGCCCTACTAGCGGGAGGGCCCACGAGCAGTACTTC
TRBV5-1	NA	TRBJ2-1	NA	CASSLGSYRSYNEQFF	TGCGCCAGCAGCTTGGGCAGTTACCGCTCCTACAATGAGCAGTTCTTC
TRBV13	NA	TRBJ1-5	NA	CASSLGGAGGNQPQHF	TGTGCCAGCAGCTTGGGGGGGGCTGGGGGCAATCAGCCCCAGCATTTT
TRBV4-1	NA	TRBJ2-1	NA	CASSIEIGGFDYNEQFF	TGCGCCAGCAGCATAGAGATTGGAGGGTTTGACTACAATGAGCAGTTCTTC
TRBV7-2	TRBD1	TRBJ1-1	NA	CASSPEPTGVRAFF	TGTGCCAGCAGCCCAGAACCGACAGGGGTTCGGGCTTTCTTT
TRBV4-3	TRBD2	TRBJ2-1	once	CASSQGLAREQFF	TGCGCCAGCAGCCAGGGACTAGCCCGTGAGCAGTTCTTC